Shown below are 19 T cell receptor beta chains from a single sample sequenced in a study of T cells in Graves' hyperthyroidism and ophthalmopathy. The CDR3 regions of TCR beta were amplified from RNA transcripts. The HTBI set primed first-round TCR CDR3 RT-PCR. TCRdb re-analysed the multiplex PCR reads in MiXCR, keeping a single row per CDR3 protein. The profile shows about 58,000 distinct CDR3 sequences, less than 50% of them singletons. The sample consisted of blood. The source is a woman in her 30s with Graves' ophthalmopathy.

Ten or more counts support this clonotype. This rearrangement joins TRBV25-1 to TRBJ2-3; 9 bases line up with TRBD1. This CDR3 is built from 16 residues. CDR1 is MGHDK and CDR2 is SYGVNS in the germline V gene. Trimming took 2 bases from V and 4 from J; bases not matched to a gene: 7. CDR3 nucleotide sequence: TGTGCCAGCAGTGAACTGGGACAGGGTTCCCCAGATACGCAGTATTTT. Its protein is CASSELGQGSPDTQYF.

This clonotype was found a few times. The chain is built from TRBV18 and TRBJ2-7; maybe TRBD2 (5 bases). Germline V CDR1 and CDR2: KGHSH, LQKENI. The CDR3 has 13 residues. Trimming removed 6 bases from V and 3 bases from J, with 12 bases in between. The CDR3 reads CASSFGVIYEQYF. The CDR3 bases are TGTGCCAGCTCTTTCGGGGTAATCTACGAGCAGTACTTC.

The gene calls are TRBV7-9 and TRBJ2-1; D is unresolved. This CDR3 spans 13 amino acids. V shed 7 bases and J shed 0 bases, with 7 bases lying between them. From germline, CDR1 is SEHNR and CDR2 FQNEAQ (reference sequence). CDR3 amino acids: CASNGGSYNEQFF. As DNA, the CDR3 is TGTGCCAGCAACGGCGGCTCCTACAATGAGCAGTTCTTC.

This clonotype was detected many times. The V and J genes are TRBV28 and TRBJ1-1, with TRBD1 matching 10 bases. The J segment lost 0 bases and the V segment lost 0 bases, leaving 1 base of the junction unmatched. CDR1 and CDR2 (germline): MDHEN, SYDVKM. This CDR3 has 16 residues. CDR3 residues: CASSLWGQGMNTEAFF. The CDR3, as DNA: TGTGCCAGCAGTTTATGGGGACAGGGGATGAACACTGAAGCTTTCTTT.

This clonotype was counted many times. V gene TRBV6-5 combines with J gene TRBJ1-2; no firm D call. The CDR3 consists of 14 residues. Germline V CDR1 and CDR2: MNHEY, SVGAGI. V shed 6 bases and J shed 3 bases, with 14 bases lying between them. CDR3 in DNA: TGTGCCAGCAGACGGGTATCAGGTCACTATGGCTACACCTTC. Protein sequence: CASRRVSGHYGYTF.

This clonotype was observed many times. The chain employs TRBV27 and TRBJ1-5; D perhaps matches TRBD1 (6 bases). Germline-derived CDR1 and CDR2 are MNHEY and SMNVEV (reference sequence). Trimming pared 2 bases from V and 10 bases from J, leaving 18 bases between. The CDR3 is 15 residues long. The CDR3: CASSLNSQGFGPQHF. The CDR3 region has the DNA TGTGCCAGCAGTTTAAATAGTCAGGGGTTCGGTCCCCAGCATTTT.

This clonotype showed up many times. The genes are TRBV12-3 or TRBV12-4 and TRBJ1-3; D is undetermined. The CDR3 totals 12 residues. V was shortened by 6 bases and J by 5 bases, with 8 bases between the two germline ends. CDR3: CASRKERNTIYF. DNA for the CDR3: TGTGCCAGCAGAAAGGAGAGAAACACCATATATTTT.

In this sample, this clonotype turned up a few times. The V and J genes are TRBV20-1 and TRBJ1-4, with 7 bases that match TRBD1. The CDR3 length is 15 residues. Germline V gene lookup returns CDR1 DFQATT and CDR2 SNEGSKA (reference sequence). The V gene end was trimmed by 0 bases and the J gene end by 5 bases; junction bases not matched to a gene: 6. The CDR3 DNA reads TGCAGTGCTAGAGAACGGGACAGCTACAATGAAAAACTGTTTTTT. Its translation is CSARERDSYNEKLFF.

The chain combines TRBV27 with TRBJ2-3; D gene unclear. Trimming removed 11 bases from V and 0 bases from J, with 18 bases in between. Looked up from germline, CDR1 is MNHEY and CDR2 is SMNVEV (reference sequence). This CDR3 is built from 15 residues. CDR3 sequence: CAAARVTTSTDTQYF. The CDR3 coding sequence is TGTGCCGCCGCTCGGGTGACCACTAGCACAGATACGCAGTATTTT.

The chain carries TRBV9 and TRBJ2-7, with D hard to call. This CDR3 contains 13 residues. Germline V gives CDR1 SGDLS, CDR2 YYNGEE. V dropped 0 bases and J dropped 4 bases, with 8 bases sitting between them. CDR3 bases: TGTGCCAGCAGCGTAGTGGTGAAATACGAGCAGTACTTC. Its translation is CASSVVVKYEQYF. The complete variable domain, with remaining parts taken from reference TRBV9 and TRBJ2-7, reads DSGVTQTPKHLITATGQRVTLRCSPRSGDLSVYWYQQSLDQGLQFLIQYYNGEERAKGNILERFSAQQFPDLHSELNLSSLELGDSALYFCASSVVVKYEQYFGPGTRLTVT.

The chain couples TRBV27 to TRBJ1-1; D not resolved. Looked up from germline, CDR1 is MNHEY and CDR2 is SMNVEV (reference sequence). This CDR3 region has 14 residues. Trimming left V 6 bases short and J 0 bases short, with 11 bases between. The CDR3 spells CASRLSPMNTEAFF. Written as DNA, the CDR3 is TGTGCCAGCAGGTTGAGCCCTATGAACACTGAAGCTTTCTTT.

About this clonotype: This clone may be a read error of a much larger clone one base away. The chain carries TRBV3-1 and TRBJ1-2, with a possible D match to TRBD1 (6 bases). V was cut by 2 bases and J by 3 bases, with 10 bases left in between. This CDR3 spans 14 amino acids. Germline V CDR1 and CDR2: LGHDT, YNNKEL (reference sequence). The CDR3 loop reads CASSQRAGDYGYTF. The CDR3 DNA follows: TGTGCCAGCAGCCAACGTGCAGGGGACTATGGCTACACCTTC. The entire variable domain, with the rest obtained from reference TRBV3-1 and TRBJ1-2, is as follows: DTAVSQTPKYLVTQMGNDKSIKCEQNLGHDTMYWYKQDSKKFLKIMFSYNNKELIINETVPNRFSPKSPDKAHLNLHINSLELGDSAVYFCASSQRAGDYGYTFGSGTRLTVV.

As for this clonotype: At one of its ends the junction is not consistent with the germline gene, which may arise from a read error. The V and J genes are TRBV12-3 or TRBV12-4 and TRBJ1-5; 7 nucleotides align to TRBD1. There are 14 residues in the CDR3. The CDR3 bases are TGTGCCAGCAGGCGGGGGACAGCAAAACAGCTCCAGCATTTT. Its translation is CASRRGTAKQLQHF.

This clonotype was detected ten times or more. J is TRBJ2-5 and V is TRBV28, with TRBD1 identical over 8 bases. V lost 7 bases, J lost 2 bases, and 9 bases stayed unmatched. This CDR3 region has 15 residues. Germline values: CDR1 MDHEN, CDR2 SYDVKM. The CDR3 region is CASIDSGTGQETQYF. Written as DNA, the CDR3 is TGTGCCAGCATAGATTCCGGGACAGGTCAAGAGACCCAGTACTTC.

This clonotype was seen many times. The rearrangement uses TRBV20-1 and TRBJ2-1; the D gene is possibly TRBD1 (5 bases). Per the germline V gene, CDR1 is DFQATT and CDR2 is SNEGSKA (reference sequence). Trimming took 0 bases from V and 12 from J, leaving 18 bases between them. The CDR3 covers 14 residues. The CDR3 DNA reads as TGCAGTGCTAGAGATCTAGGGGATAGGGGTATGCAGTTCTTC. Translating gives CSARDLGDRGMQFF.

At least ten counts were recorded for this clonotype. The chain carries TRBV2 and TRBJ1-5; D might be TRBD1 (5 bases). Germline V gene lookup returns CDR1 SNHLY and CDR2 FYNNEI. The CDR3 is 14 amino acids. Trimming stripped 7 bases from V and 4 bases from J, with 14 bases between. The CDR3 DNA reads as TGTGCCAGCACTCAAGGGGTTGTTAATCAGCCCCAGCATTTT. It is translated as CASTQGVVNQPQHF.

Ten or more counts support this clonotype. The chain is built from TRBV7-9 and TRBJ2-3, with D maybe TRBD1 (5 bases). The CDR3 is made up of 16 amino acids. The V gene lost 2 bases and the J gene lost 2 bases, with 14 bases spanning the gap. Germline CDR1 and CDR2: SEHNR and FQNEAQ (reference sequence). The CDR3 nucleotides are TGTGCCAGCAGCTTACTTCAGGGATCGGCCACAGATACGCAGTATTTT. This sequence encodes CASSLLQGSATDTQYF.

The gene calls are TRBV12-3 or TRBV12-4 and TRBJ1-1, with a possible D match to TRBD1 (5 bases). Trimming cost V 5 bases and J 6 bases, with 19 bases left between them. This CDR3 is 15 amino acids long. Here the CDR3 reads CASSPIGGDRSEAFF. In DNA form, the CDR3 reads TGTGCCAGCAGTCCCATTGGGGGAGATCGGTCTGAAGCTTTCTTT.

The rearrangement links TRBV5-5 to TRBJ2-3; tentatively, D is TRBD2 (6 bases). Trimming shortened V by 2 bases and J by 11 bases, and 18 bases separated the two germline ends. This CDR3 comprises 14 residues. Germline assignment: CDR1 SGHKS and CDR2 YYEKEE (reference sequence). The chain's CDR3 is CASSLDRGTDEQYF. The CDR3 DNA sequence: TGTGCCAGCAGCTTAGATCGCGGGACCGACGAGCAGTATTTT.